This T cell receptor (beta chain) was recorded in a study of identical twins. Findings and limits, study-wide: The authors noted that invariant MAIT and iNKT cells could partly confound zero-insertion analyses.

A universal primer site was created by template switching, with the cDNA bearing unique molecular identifiers. One entry per CDR3 protein results from TCRdb running MiXCR on the 5' RACE reads. In the table there are some 1,700,000 distinct CDR3 sequences, around 33% of which are singletons. Note on this clonotype: Its antigen remains unidentified.

The CDR3 is 15 amino acids. The germline gives CDR1 ENHRY, CDR2 SYGVKD. Trimming at V came to 6 bases and at J to 6 bases, leaving 10 bases not matched to a gene. The sequenced sample consisted of cord blood. The chain recombines TRBV10-3 with TRBJ1-1; the match to TRBD1 covers 10 bases. The clonotype was recovered from a newborn girl in good health. The DNA of the CDR3 is TGTGCCATCAGAGAGCCGGGACAGGGGACCCCTGAAGCTTTCTTT. Its protein product is CAIREPGQGTPEAFF.